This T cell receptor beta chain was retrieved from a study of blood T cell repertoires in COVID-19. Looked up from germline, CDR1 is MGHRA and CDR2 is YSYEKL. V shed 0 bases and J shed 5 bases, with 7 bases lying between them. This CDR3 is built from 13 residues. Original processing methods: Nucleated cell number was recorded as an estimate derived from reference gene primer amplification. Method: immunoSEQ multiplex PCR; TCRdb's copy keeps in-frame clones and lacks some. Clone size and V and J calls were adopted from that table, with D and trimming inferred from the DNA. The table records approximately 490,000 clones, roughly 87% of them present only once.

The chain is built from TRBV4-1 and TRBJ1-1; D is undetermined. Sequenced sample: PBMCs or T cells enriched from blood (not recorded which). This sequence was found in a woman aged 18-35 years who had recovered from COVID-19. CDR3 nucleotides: TGCGCCAGCAGCCAAGAAACCGGGACTGAAGCTTTCTTT. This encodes CASSQETGTEAFF.